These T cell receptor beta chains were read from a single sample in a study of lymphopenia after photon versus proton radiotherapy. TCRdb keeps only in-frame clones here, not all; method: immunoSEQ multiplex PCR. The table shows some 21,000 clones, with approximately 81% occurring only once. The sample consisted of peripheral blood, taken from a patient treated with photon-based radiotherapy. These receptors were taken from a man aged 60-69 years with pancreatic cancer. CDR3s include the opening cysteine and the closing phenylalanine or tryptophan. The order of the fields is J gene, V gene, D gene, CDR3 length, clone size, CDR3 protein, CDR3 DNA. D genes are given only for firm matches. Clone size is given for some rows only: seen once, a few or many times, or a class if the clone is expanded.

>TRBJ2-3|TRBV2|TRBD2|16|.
CASRTKSPSGVDTQYF
TGTGCCAGCAGAACGAAATCCCCTAGCGGGGTAGATACGCAGTATTTT
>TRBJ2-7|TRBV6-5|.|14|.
CASSSTLYGGEQYF
TGTGCCAGCAGTTCCACCCTTTACGGAGGCGAGCAGTACTTC
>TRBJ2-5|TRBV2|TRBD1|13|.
CASGTGQGLTQYF
TGTGCCAGCGGGACGGGACAGGGGTTGACCCAGTACTTC
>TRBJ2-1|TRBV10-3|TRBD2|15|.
CAISEGLVRDNEQFF
TGTGCCATCAGTGAAGGACTAGTTAGGGACAATGAGCAGTTCTTC
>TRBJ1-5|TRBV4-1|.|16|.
CASSQGLWVSNQPQHF
TGCGCCAGCAGCCAAGGATTATGGGTAAGCAATCAGCCCCAGCATTTT
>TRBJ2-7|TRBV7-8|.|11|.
CASSQSVRQYF
TGTGCCAGCAGCCAAAGTGTTCGGCAGTACTTC
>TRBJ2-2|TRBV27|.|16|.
CASSPEGILDTGELFF
TGTGCCAGCTCTCCCGAAGGTATCCTAGACACCGGGGAGCTGTTTTTT
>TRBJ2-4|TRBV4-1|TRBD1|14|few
CASSSDRERNIQYF
TGCGCCAGCAGCAGCGACAGGGAGAGAAACATTCAGTACTTC
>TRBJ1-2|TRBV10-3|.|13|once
CAISDSTNYGYTF
TGTGCCATCAGCGACAGTACTAACTATGGCTACACCTTC
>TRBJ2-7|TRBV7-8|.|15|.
CASSTYEQVTYEQYF
TGTGCCAGCAGCACGTATGAACAGGTAACCTACGAGCAGTACTTC
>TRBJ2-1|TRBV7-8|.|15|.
CASSLMAGTYNEQFF
TGTGCCAGCTCCCTCATGGCGGGGACCTACAATGAGCAGTTCTTC
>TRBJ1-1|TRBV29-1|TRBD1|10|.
CSVMDRRAFF
TGCAGCGTGATGGACAGGCGAGCTTTCTTT
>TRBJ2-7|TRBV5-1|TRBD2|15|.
CASSLVTGGGYEQYF
TGCGCCAGCAGCTTGGTTACGGGAGGCGGCTACGAGCAGTACTTC
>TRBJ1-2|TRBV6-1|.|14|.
CASSELNRFYGYTF
TGTGCCAGCAGTGAATTGAACCGATTCTATGGCTACACCTTC
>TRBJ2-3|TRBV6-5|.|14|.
CASSSTVGTDTQYF
TGTGCCAGCAGTTCGACCGTAGGCACAGATACGCAGTATTTT
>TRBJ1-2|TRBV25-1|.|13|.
CASSDQIGYGYTF
TGTGCCAGCAGTGACCAAATAGGATATGGCTACACCTTC
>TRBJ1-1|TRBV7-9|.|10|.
CASSVKEAFF
TGTGCCAGCAGCGTGAAGGAAGCTTTCTTT
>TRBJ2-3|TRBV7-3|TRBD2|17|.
CASSLIGVSGVQDTQYF
TGTGCCAGCAGCTTAATAGGGGTTAGCGGGGTCCAAGATACGCAGTATTTT
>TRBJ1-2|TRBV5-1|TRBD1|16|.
CASSLGTGSNDYGYTF
TGCGCCAGCAGCTTGGGGACAGGCTCGAACGACTATGGCTACACCTTC
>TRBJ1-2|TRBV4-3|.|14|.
CASSRGTTDYGYTF
TGCGCCAGCAGCCGAGGAACCACTGACTATGGCTACACCTTC
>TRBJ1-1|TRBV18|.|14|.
CASSPPRTRDEAFF
TGTGCCAGCTCACCACCGAGGACGCGCGACGAAGCTTTCTTT
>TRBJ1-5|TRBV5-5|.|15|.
CASSLWDISNQPQHF
TGTGCCAGCAGCTTGTGGGATATTAGCAATCAGCCCCAGCATTTT
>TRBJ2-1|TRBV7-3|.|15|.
CASSLNSADYNEQFF
TGTGCCAGCAGCTTAAATAGCGCCGACTACAATGAGCAGTTCTTC
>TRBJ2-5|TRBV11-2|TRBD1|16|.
CASSWGPGTGEETQYF
TGTGCCAGCAGCTGGGGGCCGGGGACAGGAGAAGAGACCCAGTACTTC
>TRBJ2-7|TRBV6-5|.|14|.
CASSYRDGTYEQYF
TGTGCCAGCAGTTACCGGGACGGAACCTACGAGCAGTACTTC
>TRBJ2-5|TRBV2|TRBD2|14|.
CASSNSGGQETQYF
TGTGCCAGCAGTAATTCGGGGGGCCAAGAGACCCAGTACTTC
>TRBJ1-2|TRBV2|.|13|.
CASSLTGVYGYTF
TGTGCCAGCAGCCTGACAGGTGTCTATGGCTACACCTTC
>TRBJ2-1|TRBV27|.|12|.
CASSDFRNEQFF
TGTGCCAGCAGTGACTTTCGCAATGAGCAGTTCTTC
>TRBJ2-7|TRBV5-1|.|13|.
CASSPGYGDEQYF
TGCGCCAGCAGCCCAGGGTACGGCGACGAGCAGTACTTC
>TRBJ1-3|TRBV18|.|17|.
CASSPTTGSSSGNTIYF
TGTGCCAGCTCACCAACGACAGGCTCGAGCTCTGGAAACACCATATATTTT
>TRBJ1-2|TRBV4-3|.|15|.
CASSQDTRGGDGYTF
TGCGCCAGCAGCCAAGATACTCGTGGTGGGGATGGCTACACCTTC
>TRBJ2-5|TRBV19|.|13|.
CASSWRNGETQYF
TGTGCCAGTAGTTGGAGGAACGGAGAGACCCAGTACTTC